Listed below are T cell receptor beta chains from one sample, sequenced in a study of blood T cell repertoires in COVID-19. Repertoires were generated with immunoSEQ multiplex PCR, while TCRdb's copy carries only in-frame clones and drops some. The table has roughly 240,000 clones, 80% to 90% seen once. Sequenced material: peripheral blood. The receptors originated from a woman between 65 and 79 years old with acute or convalescent COVID-19. Both conserved end residues are part of each CDR3. The D gene is left open where the match is weak. Part of the rows lack a size; the others show once, few, many or a class for expanded clones.

j_call: TRBJ1-6
v_call: TRBV19
d_call: .
clone_size: .
cdr3_aa: CASTWASERRTFGSPLHF
cdr3_nt: TGTGCCAGTACCTGGGCCTCCGAGAGACGGACTTTCGGTTCACCCCTCCACTTT

j_call: TRBJ1-1
v_call: TRBV6-6
d_call: .
clone_size: .
cdr3_aa: CASSYGMMNTEAFF
cdr3_nt: TGTGCCAGCAGTTATGGCATGATGAACACTGAAGCTTTCTTT

j_call: TRBJ2-6
v_call: TRBV5-4
d_call: .
clone_size: .
cdr3_aa: CASSLPGPGANVLTF
cdr3_nt: TGTGCCAGCAGCTTGCCAGGGCCTGGGGCCAACGTCCTGACTTTC

j_call: TRBJ1-1
v_call: TRBV4-3
d_call: .
clone_size: once
cdr3_aa: CASSQDTGTEAFF
cdr3_nt: TGCGCCAGCAGCCAGGACACAGGGACTGAAGCTTTCTTT

j_call: TRBJ2-3
v_call: TRBV11-2
d_call: .
clone_size: .
cdr3_aa: CASRNLMSTDTQYF
cdr3_nt: TGTGCCAGCAGGAACTTGATGAGCACAGATACGCAGTATTTT

j_call: TRBJ1-3
v_call: TRBV28
d_call: .
clone_size: .
cdr3_aa: CASSSRNAGLSGNTIYF
cdr3_nt: TGTGCCAGCAGTTCACGGAACGCAGGGCTCTCTGGAAACACCATATATTTT

j_call: TRBJ2-3
v_call: TRBV9
d_call: .
clone_size: once
cdr3_aa: CASSRELDTQYF
cdr3_nt: TGTGCCAGCAGCAGAGAATTGGATACGCAGTATTTT

j_call: TRBJ1-6
v_call: TRBV2
d_call: .
clone_size: .
cdr3_aa: CASNKGQPYNYNSPLHF
cdr3_nt: TGTGCCAGCAATAAGGGGCAGCCCTACAATTATAATTCACCCCTCCACTTT

j_call: TRBJ1-6
v_call: TRBV28
d_call: .
clone_size: .
cdr3_aa: CASSPFAAYSPLHF
cdr3_nt: TGTGCCAGCAGCCCCTTCGCGGCGTACTCACCCCTCCACTTT

j_call: TRBJ1-1
v_call: TRBV7-2
d_call: .
clone_size: .
cdr3_aa: CASSFTKGMTFF
cdr3_nt: TGTGCCAGCAGCTTCACGAAGGGGATGACTTTCTTT